The source of this T cell receptor beta chain is a study of T-cell memory formation after mild COVID-19. Study summary: Clusters were largely donor specific.

TCRdb fed the 5' RACE reads into MiXCR, producing one record per CDR3 protein. Of 280,000 or so distinct CDR3 sequences in the sample, more than 15% were seen once. The sample holds a few counts of this clonotype. The antigen is not known. Study-wide results and limits: Researchers could not confirm that second-wave clones peaking on day 37 targeted SARS-CoV-2.

The V gene's germline CDR1 is MNHEY and CDR2 SVGAGI. The CDR3 spans 12 residues. Trimming removed 0 bases from V and 7 bases from J, with 6 bases in between. The sample was PBMCs or a T cell subset sorted from them (not recorded which). V and J are TRBV6-5 and TRBJ1-2; D unresolved. The TCR was taken from a man aged 18 to 30 who had mild COVID-19 (a few samples of this study predate the infection). Cell type and time point are not known. The CDR3 is CASSYSGGGYTF. CDR3 DNA: TGTGCCAGCAGTTACTCAGGAGGTGGCTACACCTTC.